This TCR beta chain was captured by sequencing in a study of tissue T cells after allogeneic stem cell transplantation. Overall study results and limits: Only a limited share of tissue TCRs appeared in blood or spleen. Within patients, tissue anatomy strongly shaped TCR repertoire composition.

V gave up 8 bases and J gave up 7 bases; unmatched junction bases: 8. The CDR3 covers 13 residues. The germline CDR1 and CDR2 sequences are KGHTA and FRNEEI. Time point reported: mouse harvest day 14 after allogeneic transplant. Mouse grafts combined 10^7 T-cell-depleted bone marrow cells with 10^6 splenic CD5+ T cells. Tissues came from B6→BALB/c major-mismatch GVHD mice at day 7 or 14. A note on this clone: Its antigen is unknown. The genes are named according to mouse. The sequence runs out 1 residue before the end of the CDR3; the remainder is reconstructed from the germline J gene.

The assay was immunoSEQ multiplex PCR, and TCRdb's table has in-frame clones only and misses some. The table lists fewer than 3,000 clones, around 50% of them singletons. The source is a female BALB/c mouse given C57BL/6 T cells with graft-versus-host disease after an allogeneic hematopoietic cell transplant. Sequenced material: gut tissue. V is TRBV24 and J is TRBJ2-7, with 10 positions matching TRBD2. The CDR3: CASGDLGGREQYF. Incomplete CDR3 DNA: TGTGCCAGCGGTGACCTGGGGGGGCGGGAACAGTAC.